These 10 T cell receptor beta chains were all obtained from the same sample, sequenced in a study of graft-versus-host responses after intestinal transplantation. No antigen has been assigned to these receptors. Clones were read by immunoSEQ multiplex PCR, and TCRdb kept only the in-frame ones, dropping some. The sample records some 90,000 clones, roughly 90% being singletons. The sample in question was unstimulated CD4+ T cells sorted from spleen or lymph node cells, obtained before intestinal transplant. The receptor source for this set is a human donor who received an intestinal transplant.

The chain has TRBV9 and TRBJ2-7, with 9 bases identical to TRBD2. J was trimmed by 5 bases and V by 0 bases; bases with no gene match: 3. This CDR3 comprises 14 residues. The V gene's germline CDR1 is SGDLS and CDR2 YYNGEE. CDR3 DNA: TGTGCCAGCAGCGTAGCTAGCGGGGTGAACGAGCAGTACTTC. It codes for CASSVASGVNEQYF. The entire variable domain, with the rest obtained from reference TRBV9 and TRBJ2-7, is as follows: DSGVTQTPKHLITATGQRVTLRCSPRSGDLSVYWYQQSLDQGLQFLIQYYNGEERAKGNILERFSAQQFPDLHSELNLSSLELGDSALYFCASSVASGVNEQYFGPGTRLTVT.

CDR3 sequence: CASSPTDRDEQYF. The DNA of the CDR3 is TGTGCCAGCAGCCCAACGGACCGGGATGAGCAGTACTTC. J is TRBJ2-7 and V is TRBV4-2; D possibly corresponds to TRBD2 (5 bases). CDR3 size: 13 residues. Trimming removed 4 bases at V and 7 bases at J, with 14 bases between. The germline gives CDR1 LGHNA, CDR2 YNFKEQ.

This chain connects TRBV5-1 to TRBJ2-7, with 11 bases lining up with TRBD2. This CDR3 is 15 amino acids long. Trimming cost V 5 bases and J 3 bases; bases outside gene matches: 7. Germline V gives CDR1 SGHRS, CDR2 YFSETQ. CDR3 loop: CASRDMTSGIYEQYF. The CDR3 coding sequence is TGCGCCAGCAGGGACATGACTAGCGGGATCTACGAGCAGTACTTC.

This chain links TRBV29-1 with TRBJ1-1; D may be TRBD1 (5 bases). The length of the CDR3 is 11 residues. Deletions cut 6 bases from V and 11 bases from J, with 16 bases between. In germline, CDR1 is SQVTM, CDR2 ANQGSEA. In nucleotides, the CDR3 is TGCAGCGTGGAAATTACAGGAGGGGCTTTCTTT. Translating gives CSVEITGGAFF.

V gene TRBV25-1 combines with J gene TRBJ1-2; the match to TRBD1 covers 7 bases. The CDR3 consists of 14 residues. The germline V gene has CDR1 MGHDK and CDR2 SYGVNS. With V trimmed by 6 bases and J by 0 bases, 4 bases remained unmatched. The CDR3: CASSQQGPNYGYTF. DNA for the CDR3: TGTGCCAGCAGCCAACAGGGGCCTAACTATGGCTACACCTTC.

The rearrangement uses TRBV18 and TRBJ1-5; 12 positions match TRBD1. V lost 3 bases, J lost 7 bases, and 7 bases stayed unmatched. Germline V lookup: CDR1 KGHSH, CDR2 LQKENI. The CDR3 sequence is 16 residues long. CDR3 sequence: CASSPGGTGGGQPQHF. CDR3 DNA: TGTGCCAGCTCACCGGGCGGGACAGGGGGCGGCCAGCCCCAGCATTTT.

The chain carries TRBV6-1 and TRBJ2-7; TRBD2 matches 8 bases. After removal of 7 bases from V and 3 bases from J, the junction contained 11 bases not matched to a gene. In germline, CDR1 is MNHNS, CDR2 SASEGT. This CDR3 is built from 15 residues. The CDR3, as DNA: TGTGCCAGCACCGAAAGTAGCGGGGCCTACTACGAGCAGTACTTC. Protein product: CASTESSGAYYEQYF.

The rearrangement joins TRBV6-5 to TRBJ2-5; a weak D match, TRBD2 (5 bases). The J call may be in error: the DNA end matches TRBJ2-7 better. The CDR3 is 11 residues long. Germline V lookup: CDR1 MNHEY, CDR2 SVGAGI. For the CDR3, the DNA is TGTGCCAGCAGTTTAGGAGGCGAGCAGTACTTC. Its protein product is CASSLGGEQYF.

The CDR3 region is CSVGLAGEGEIRRYF. The CDR3 coding sequence is TGCAGCGTTGGGCTAGCGGGGGAGGGGGAAATACGACGGTACTTC. The chain recombines TRBV29-1 with TRBJ2-7; 10 nucleotides line up with TRBD2. Trimming took 4 bases from V and 12 from J; bases not matched to a gene: 18. This CDR3 is 15 amino acids long. In germline, CDR1 is SQVTM, CDR2 ANQGSEA.

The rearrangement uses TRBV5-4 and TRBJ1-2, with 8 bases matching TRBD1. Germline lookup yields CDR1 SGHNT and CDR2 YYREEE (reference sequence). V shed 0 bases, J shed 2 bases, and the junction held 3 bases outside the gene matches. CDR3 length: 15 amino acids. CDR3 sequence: CASSLVGQENYGYTF. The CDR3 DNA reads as TGTGCCAGCAGCTTGGTGGGACAGGAGAACTATGGCTACACCTTC.